This T cell receptor (beta chain) was captured in a study of blood T cells in healthy people across ages. Study results and caveats: Age brought a roughly linear fall in TCR beta diversity measured per million T cells. Whereas aged donors had fewer naive CD4+ cells, long-lived donors had more of them and higher diversity. With donor CMV status unknown, expanded clonotype changes were possibly confounded.

On this clonotype itself: Its antigen is undetermined. One end of the junction does not line up with germline, which may come from a read error.

The CDR3 extends over 11 amino acids. The germline V gene encodes CDR1 PRHDT and CDR2 FYEKMQ (reference sequence). With a J-beta primer mix and a sample-barcoded 5' primer, a second PCR ran roughly 6 to 11 cycles. Per-sample output comprised a minimum of 2.5 million paired-end reads containing CDR3. TCRdb redid the calling of the 5' RACE reads with MiXCR, one entry per CDR3 protein. The sample carries over 1.5 million distinct CDR3 sequences, less than 50% recorded once. The chain employs TRBV13 and TRBJ2-3; D gene ambiguous. This clonotype was obtained from a woman aged 35 to 49 in good health. Material for sequencing was blood. CDR3 region: CANSLGASQYF. The CDR3 DNA is TGTGCCAACAGCTTAGGAGCTTCGCAGTATTTT.